The 30 T cell receptor beta chains below come from one sample, sequenced in a study of T cell responses to AZD1222 COVID-19 vaccine. Here immunoSEQ multiplex PCR was the method, and the copy in TCRdb shows in-frame clones only, minus some. The sample carries around 120,000 clones, 70% to 90% recorded once. This specimen was peripheral blood, taken on day 0 of AZD1222 vaccination. Every receptor here comes from an adult in good health.

The J gene is TRBJ1-5, the V gene TRBV5-5, with D possibly matching TRBD1 (5 bases). Trimming removed 0 bases at V and 2 bases at J, with 15 bases between. The length of the CDR3 is 17 residues. CDR1 is SGHKS and CDR2 is YYEKEE in the germline V gene (reference sequence). The CDR3 DNA is TGTGCCAGCAGCTTGGGCCAGGGAGGATGGGGCAATCAGCCCCAGCATTTT. Translation: CASSLGQGGWGNQPQHF.

CDR3 in amino acids: CASSPQSSGANVLTF. Here the CDR3 DNA reads TGTGCCAGCTCACCACAAAGCTCTGGGGCCAACGTCCTGACTTTC. This sequence joins TRBV18 and TRBJ2-6; D gene uncertain. Trimming pared 1 base from V and 0 bases from J, leaving 4 bases between. The CDR3 has 15 residues. The germline V gene encodes CDR1 KGHSH and CDR2 LQKENI.

The J gene is TRBJ1-2, the V gene TRBV9; 9 bases match TRBD1. After removal of 0 bases from V and 2 bases from J, the junction contained 5 bases not matched to a gene. The CDR3 runs to 16 residues. Per the germline V gene, CDR1 is SGDLS and CDR2 is YYNGEE. In nucleotides, the CDR3 is TGTGCCAGCAGCGTAGGAACAGGGGGCCCCAACTATGGCTACACCTTC. This codes for CASSVGTGGPNYGYTF.

This chain joins TRBV30 and TRBJ2-1, with a possible D match to TRBD2 (7 bases). Germline V gene data show CDR1 as GTSNPN and CDR2 as SVGIG (reference sequence). This CDR3 comprises 17 residues. The V end lost 4 bases, the J end lost 3 bases, and 22 bases lay between the germline ends. CDR3 residues: CAWTVGVRGAGYNEQFF. The CDR3 nucleotides are TGTGCCTGGACCGTCGGCGTCCGGGGGGCAGGCTACAATGAGCAGTTCTTC. The variable domain in full, completed from reference TRBV30 and TRBJ2-1, reads SQTIHQWPATLVQPVGSPLSLECTVEGTSNPNLYWYRQAAGRGLQLLFYSVGIGQISSEVPQNLSASRPQDRQFILSSKKLLLSDSGFYLCAWTVGVRGAGYNEQFFGPGTRLTVL.

V usage is TRBV6-2 or TRBV6-3 and J usage is TRBJ2-2; tentatively, D is TRBD2 (6 bases). The CDR3 runs to 16 residues. From germline, CDR1 is MNHEY and CDR2 SVGEGT. V shed 2 bases and J shed 5 bases, with 15 bases lying between them. The CDR3 region is CASSYNVAGKTGELFF. CDR3 bases: TGTGCCAGCAGTTACAATGTGGCGGGAAAGACCGGGGAGCTGTTTTTT.

The genes are TRBV6-6 and TRBJ1-4, with D maybe TRBD1 (5 bases). The CDR3 totals 16 residues. The V gene's germline CDR1 is MNHNY and CDR2 SVGAGI (reference sequence). V dropped 2 bases and J dropped 6 bases, with 16 bases sitting between them. The CDR3: CASSYPNGQGDEKLFF. The CDR3 DNA sequence: TGTGCCAGCAGTTACCCGAACGGCCAGGGAGATGAAAAACTGTTTTTT.

The table lists this clone with a count of one. J is TRBJ2-6 and V is TRBV6-2 or TRBV6-3, with D hard to call. This CDR3 spans 19 amino acids. The germline V gene has CDR1 MNHEY and CDR2 SVGEGT. Trimming stripped 0 bases from V and 2 bases from J, with 17 bases between. CDR3 DNA: TGTGCCAGCAGTTACTCAAGCCGTACCGTAAGGGCTGGGGCCAACGTCCTGACTTTC. Protein: CASSYSSRTVRAGANVLTF.

This clone has just one count. The genes are TRBV24-1 and TRBJ1-3; 9 nucleotides match TRBD1. The CDR3 consists of 13 residues. CDR1 is KGHDR and CDR2 is SFDVKD in the germline V gene. J was trimmed by 1 base and V by 9 bases; bases with no gene match: 0. DNA of the CDR3: TGTGCCACCGGGACAGGGTCTGGAAACACCATATATTTT. It is translated as CATGTGSGNTIYF.

V and J are TRBV27 and TRBJ2-1; TRBD2 agrees at 9 bases. The CDR3 spans 16 residues. The germline V gene encodes CDR1 MNHEY and CDR2 SMNVEV (reference sequence). V lost 6 bases, J lost 7 bases, and 13 bases stayed unmatched. As DNA, the CDR3 is TGTGCCAGCAGCCCACCGGAGCTAGCGGGATTGAATGAGCAGTTCTTC. Its protein is CASSPPELAGLNEQFF.

The J gene is TRBJ2-7, the V gene TRBV3-1 (or the pseudogene TRBV3-2); TRBD1 is a possible D gene (6 bases). The germline V and J ends were trimmed by 4 bases and 0 bases, with 10 bases remaining between them. The CDR3 totals 14 residues. CDR1 LGHDT and CDR2 YNNKEL come from the germline V gene (reference sequence). The CDR3 bases are TGTGCCAGCAGCCTAGGACAGATCTCCTACGAGCAGTACTTC. This sequence encodes CASSLGQISYEQYF.

The chain is built from TRBV12-3 or TRBV12-4 and TRBJ2-3; D is perhaps TRBD2 (5 bases). V lost 6 bases to trimming and J lost 1 base, with 8 bases between them. This CDR3 is 13 amino acids long. CDR3 region: CASRLDRTDTQYF. The DNA for the CDR3 is TGTGCCAGCAGACTAGACCGCACAGATACGCAGTATTTT.

CDR3 protein: CASSLGTGRSPGELFF. CDR3 nucleotides: TGTGCCAGCAGCTTAGGGACAGGAAGGAGTCCCGGGGAGCTGTTTTTT. This rearrangement joins TRBV11-3 to TRBJ2-2; 7 nucleotides match TRBD1. V lost 1 base and J lost 6; bases outside the gene matches: 8. Germline V gene sequence: CDR1 SGHNT, CDR2 YENEEA. The CDR3 totals 16 residues.

The chain carries TRBV7-7 and TRBJ2-2, with D perhaps matching TRBD2 (5 bases). The ends were cut back, 6 bases at V and 0 bases at J, with 14 bases in the middle. Germline V lookup: CDR1 SSHAT, CDR2 FNYEAQ (reference sequence). This CDR3 has 16 residues. The CDR3 loop is CASSYNEGSNTGELFF. In DNA form, the CDR3 reads TGTGCCAGCAGTTATAACGAGGGATCGAACACCGGGGAGCTGTTTTTT.

The CDR3 bases are TGTGCCAGCAGCCACTACGAGCAGTACTTC. Protein sequence: CASSHYEQYF. The V and J genes are TRBV11-2 and TRBJ2-7, with D uncertain. Germline CDR1 and CDR2: SGHAT and FQNNGV. The V end lost 5 bases, the J end lost 3 bases, and 2 bases lay between the germline ends. The CDR3 totals 10 residues.

The rearrangement joins TRBV19 to TRBJ2-5, with D possibly TRBD2 on 6 matching bases. Germline CDR1 LNHDA, CDR2 SQIVND (reference sequence). The CDR3 consists of 16 residues. Trimming took 1 base from V and 6 from J, leaving 18 bases between them. CDR3: CASSIAISGGRKTQYF. As DNA, the CDR3 is TGTGCCAGTAGTATAGCGATTAGCGGAGGGAGGAAGACCCAGTACTTC.

The rearrangement joins TRBV5-6 to TRBJ2-2; maybe TRBD1 (5 bases). The germline CDR1 and CDR2 sequences are SGHDT and YYEEEE. Trimming took off 0 bases at V and 5 bases at J, with 8 bases between the two ends. This CDR3 region has 14 residues. CDR3 coding DNA: TGTGCCAGCAGCTTGGGGGGCCTGACCGGGGAGCTGTTTTTT. This gives the protein CASSLGGLTGELFF.

The chain couples TRBV4-3 to TRBJ2-4; 7 nucleotides line up with TRBD1. Per germline, CDR1 LGHNA and CDR2 YSLEER. The CDR3 has 18 residues. J gave up 3 bases and V 0 bases, and 11 bases lay outside the gene matches. CDR3: CASSQDLGRGTVKNIQYF. CDR3 sequence (DNA): TGCGCCAGCAGCCAAGATCTAGGCAGGGGGACGGTCAAAAACATTCAGTACTTC.

The genes are TRBV6-5 and TRBJ1-4, with D maybe TRBD1 (6 bases). Trimming shortened V by 0 bases and J by 1 base, and 9 bases separated the two germline ends. Germline CDR1 is MNHEY and CDR2 is SVGAGI. CDR3 length: 16 residues. CDR3 in DNA: TGTGCCAGCAGTTACTCCCCAGGGGAAACTAATGAAAAACTGTTTTTT. Its translation: CASSYSPGETNEKLFF.

This chain joins TRBV5-4 and TRBJ1-1; D is undetermined. The V and J ends lost 4 bases and 0 bases respectively, with 7 bases between them. The CDR3 covers 13 residues. CDR1 is SGHNT, CDR2 YYREEE, per germline (reference sequence). CDR3 loop: CASSPGLNTEAFF. CDR3 DNA sequence: TGTGCCAGCAGCCCGGGATTGAACACTGAAGCTTTCTTT. Variable domain in full (rest from reference TRBV5-4 and TRBJ1-1): ETGVTQSPTHLIKTRGQQVTLRCSSQSGHNTVSWYQQALGQGPQFIFQYYREEENGRGNFPPRFSGLQFPNYSSELNVNALELDDSALYLCASSPGLNTEAFFGQGTRLTVV.

The V gene is TRBV11-3, the J gene TRBJ2-2; D gene ambiguous. Trimming took off 2 bases at V and 1 base at J, with 5 bases between the two ends. This CDR3 is 14 amino acids long. CDR1 is SGHNT and CDR2 is YENEEA in the germline V gene. CDR3 residues: CASSLNLNTGELFF. In nucleotides, the CDR3 is TGTGCCAGCAGCTTAAACTTGAACACCGGGGAGCTGTTTTTT.

The V and J genes are TRBV11-1 and TRBJ2-3; 7 positions agree with TRBD1. Trimming cost V 8 bases and J 1 base; bases outside gene matches: 9. Germline V gene data show CDR1 as SGHAT and CDR2 as FQDESV (reference sequence). The CDR3 contains 15 residues. CDR3 region: CASRPTGSGTDTQYF. The CDR3 nucleotides read TGTGCCAGCCGGCCGACAGGGAGTGGCACAGATACGCAGTATTTT.

This chain uses TRBV2 with TRBJ1-5; 9 bases match TRBD1. The J segment lost 7 bases and the V segment lost 6 bases, leaving 10 bases of the junction unmatched. CDR3 length: 15 amino acids. The germline V gene has CDR1 SNHLY and CDR2 FYNNEI. CDR3 residues: CASSPGQGVFQPQHF. CDR3 coding DNA: TGTGCCAGCAGCCCGGGACAGGGCGTTTTCCAGCCCCAGCATTTT. Combining the CDR3 with reference TRBV2 and TRBJ1-5 gives the whole variable domain EPEVTQTPSHQVTQMGQEVILRCVPISNHLYFYWYRQILGQKVEFLVSFYNNEISEKSEIFDDQFSVERPDGSNFTLKIRSTKLEDSAMYFCASSPGQGVFQPQHFGDGTRLSIL.

The V and J genes are TRBV19 and TRBJ1-1, with D perhaps matching TRBD1 (5 bases). The CDR3 is 12 residues long. Per germline, CDR1 LNHDA and CDR2 SQIVND (reference sequence). Between the trimmed V and J ends, which lost 7 bases and 4 bases, there was a span of 10 bases. The CDR3 DNA sequence: TGTGCCAGTAAGGGGCAGGTCACTGAAGCTTTCTTT. Translation: CASKGQVTEAFF.

The chain is built from TRBV6-5 and TRBJ1-6, with D possibly matching TRBD1 (5 bases). The length of the CDR3 is 15 residues. Trimming left V 7 bases short and J 5 bases short, with 15 bases between. CDR1 is MNHEY and CDR2 is SVGAGI in the germline V gene. CDR3 sequence: CASIGGKANNSPLHF. The CDR3 nucleotides read TGTGCCAGCATCGGGGGGAAGGCCAATAATTCACCCCTCCACTTT.

This clone was observed a few times. The rearrangement uses TRBV2 and TRBJ2-5; TRBD2 is a possible D gene (5 bases). The CDR3 is 11 amino acids. Per germline, CDR1 SNHLY and CDR2 FYNNEI. Trimming shortened V by 2 bases and J by 9 bases, and 7 bases separated the two germline ends. As DNA, the CDR3 is TGTGCCAGCAGTGAAACTAGGGCCCAGTACTTC. It translates to CASSETRAQYF. The whole variable domain, filled in from reference TRBV2 and TRBJ2-5, reads EPEVTQTPSHQVTQMGQEVILRCVPISNHLYFYWYRQILGQKVEFLVSFYNNEISEKSEIFDDQFSVERPDGSNFTLKIRSTKLEDSAMYFCASSETRAQYFGPGTRLLVL.

The chain joins TRBV5-5 to TRBJ2-2; D call uncertain. From germline, CDR1 is SGHKS and CDR2 YYEKEE (reference sequence). Trimming cost V 4 bases and J 3 bases, with 7 bases left between them. This CDR3 is 13 amino acids long. The CDR3 protein is CASSGLDTGELFF. The CDR3, as DNA: TGTGCCAGCAGCGGGTTGGACACCGGGGAGCTGTTTTTT.

The V and J genes are TRBV30 and TRBJ1-5; 7 positions match TRBD1. The CDR3 spans 14 residues. Germline CDR1 GTSNPN, CDR2 SVGIG (reference sequence). V lost 4 bases, J lost 5 bases, and 8 bases stayed unmatched. The CDR3 sequence is CAWTNTGAYQPQHF. The CDR3 DNA is TGTGCCTGGACTAATACAGGGGCCTATCAGCCCCAGCATTTT.

The rearrangement links TRBV25-1 to TRBJ2-5; the match to TRBD2 covers 9 bases. Germline V gene lookup returns CDR1 MGHDK and CDR2 SYGVNS. CDR3 length: 16 amino acids. V dropped 6 bases and J dropped 5; count of bases not matched to a gene: 13. CDR3 coding DNA: TGTGCCAGCAGACCGTCGGCGGGGGGGTTGATTGAGACCCAGTACTTC. It yields the protein CASRPSAGGLIETQYF.

This clone was detected only once. V and J are TRBV18 and TRBJ2-3; D call uncertain. Trimming shortened V by 2 bases and J by 1 base, and 16 bases separated the two germline ends. CDR1 is KGHSH and CDR2 is LQKENI in the germline V gene. The CDR3 loop spans 17 amino acids. The CDR3: CASSPGSAEDRTDTQYF. The CDR3 region has the DNA TGTGCCAGCTCACCAGGCTCGGCAGAGGATCGCACAGATACGCAGTATTTT. The full variable domain, completed using reference TRBV18 and TRBJ2-3, is NAGVMQNPRHLVRRRGQEARLRCSPMKGHSHVYWYRQLPEEGLKFMVYLQKENIIDESGMPKERFSAEFPKEGPSILRIQQVVRGDSAAYFCASSPGSAEDRTDTQYFGPGTRLTVL.

The V gene is TRBV27, the J gene TRBJ1-4, with 9 bases aligning to TRBD1. V lost 6 bases to trimming and J lost 8 bases; unmatched junction nucleotides: 10. CDR3 length: 15 amino acids. Looked up from germline, CDR1 is MNHEY and CDR2 is SMNVEV (reference sequence). The CDR3 reads CASRQTGTGLEKLFF. In nucleotides, the CDR3 is TGTGCCAGCAGACAGACCGGGACAGGGTTGGAAAAACTGTTTTTT.